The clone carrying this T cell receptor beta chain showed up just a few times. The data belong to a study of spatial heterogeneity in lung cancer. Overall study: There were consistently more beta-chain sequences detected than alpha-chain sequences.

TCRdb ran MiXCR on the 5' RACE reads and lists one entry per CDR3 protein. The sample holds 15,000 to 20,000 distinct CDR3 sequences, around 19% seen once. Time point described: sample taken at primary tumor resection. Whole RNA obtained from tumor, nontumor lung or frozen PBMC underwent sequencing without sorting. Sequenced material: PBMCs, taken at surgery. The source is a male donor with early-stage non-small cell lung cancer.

CDR3 in amino acids: CASSQGFDQPQHF. CDR3 DNA sequence: TGTGCCAGCTCACAGGGATTTGATCAGCCCCAGCATTTT. The gene calls are TRBV18 and TRBJ1-5, with D hard to call. Germline-derived CDR1 and CDR2 are KGHSH and LQKENI. V was clipped by 4 bases and J by 5 bases, with 9 bases between them. The CDR3 runs 13 residues.